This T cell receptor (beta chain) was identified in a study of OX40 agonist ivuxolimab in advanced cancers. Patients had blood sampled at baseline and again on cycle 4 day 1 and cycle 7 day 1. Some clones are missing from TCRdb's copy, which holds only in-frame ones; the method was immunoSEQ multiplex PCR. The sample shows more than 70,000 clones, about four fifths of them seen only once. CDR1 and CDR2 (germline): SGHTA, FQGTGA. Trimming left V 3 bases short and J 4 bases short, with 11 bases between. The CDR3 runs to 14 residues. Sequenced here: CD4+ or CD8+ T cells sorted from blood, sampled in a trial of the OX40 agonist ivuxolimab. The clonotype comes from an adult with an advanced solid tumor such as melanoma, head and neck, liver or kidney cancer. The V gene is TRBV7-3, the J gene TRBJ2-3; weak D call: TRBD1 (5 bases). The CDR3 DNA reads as TGTGCCAGCAGCTTGGGGCTAGGAGCAGATACGCAGTATTTT. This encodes CASSLGLGADTQYF. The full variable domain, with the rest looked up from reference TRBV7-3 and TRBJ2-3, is GAGVSQTPSNKVTEKGKYVELRCDPISGHTALYWYRQSLGQGPEFLIYFQGTGAADDSGLPNDRFFAVRPEGSVSTLKIQRTERGDSAVYLCASSLGLGADTQYFGPGTRLTVL.